Given below is one T cell receptor (beta chain) in context. Its target is unknown. This specimen comes from a study of blood T cells in healthy people across ages. Findings of the study overall: A roughly linear age-dependent decrease characterized TCR beta diversity per million T cells.

CDR3 length: 13 residues. The ends were cut back, 8 bases at V and 1 base at J, with 9 bases in the middle. Germline V gene lookup returns CDR1 SGHTA and CDR2 FQGNSA. Primers used in a second PCR of roughly 7 to 12 cycles were a sample-barcoded 5' primer and a J-beta primer mix. Each cDNA molecule received a tag from a template-switch adaptor that had 12 random nucleotides. TCRdb redid the calling of the 5' RACE reads with MiXCR, one entry per CDR3 protein. This sample has hundreds of thousands of distinct CDR3 sequences; roughly 52% occur once, and the top ten carry 10% to 15%. This clonotype was sampled from a man aged 25 to 45 in good health. The rearrangement links TRBV7-2 to TRBJ1-5; D uncertain. The sample comprised blood. CDR3 sequence reads: CASGVVSNQPQHF. The CDR3, as DNA: TGTGCCAGCGGGGTTGTGAGCAATCAGCCCCAGCATTTT.